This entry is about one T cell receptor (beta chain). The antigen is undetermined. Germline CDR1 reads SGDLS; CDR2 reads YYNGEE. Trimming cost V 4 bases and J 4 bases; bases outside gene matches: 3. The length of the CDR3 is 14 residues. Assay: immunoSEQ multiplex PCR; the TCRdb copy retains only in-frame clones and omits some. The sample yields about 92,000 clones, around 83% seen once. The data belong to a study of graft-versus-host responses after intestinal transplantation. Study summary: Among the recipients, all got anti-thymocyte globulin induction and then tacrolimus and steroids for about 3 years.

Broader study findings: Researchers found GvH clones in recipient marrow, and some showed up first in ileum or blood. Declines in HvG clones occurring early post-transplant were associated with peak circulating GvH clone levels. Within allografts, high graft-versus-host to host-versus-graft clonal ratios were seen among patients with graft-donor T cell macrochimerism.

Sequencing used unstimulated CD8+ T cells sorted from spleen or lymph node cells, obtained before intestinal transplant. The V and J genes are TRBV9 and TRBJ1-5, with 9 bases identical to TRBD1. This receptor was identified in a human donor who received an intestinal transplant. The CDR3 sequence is CASSSGTGNQPQHF. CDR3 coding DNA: TGTGCCAGCAGCTCTGGGACAGGGAATCAGCCCCAGCATTTT.